The clone carrying this TCR beta chain came up many times. Its antigen is as yet unknown. Together with a sample-barcoded 5' primer, a J-beta primer mix was included in a second PCR lasting roughly 6 to 12 cycles. Tagging of each cDNA molecule was performed by a template-switch adaptor with 12 random nucleotides. TCRdb reprocessed the 5' RACE reads with MiXCR, giving one entry per CDR3 protein. The repertoire holds around 1.5 million distinct CDR3 sequences, approximately 32% seen once, with about 10% in the top ten. This record belongs to a study of blood T cells in healthy people across ages. General observations from the study: Without sorted subsets, naive and antigen-experienced compartments could not be conclusively compared. Both higher diversity and more naive CD4+ cells marked long-lived donors when set against aged donors.

This clonotype was sampled from a woman aged 25 to 45 in good health. Sequences were obtained from blood.

Here the CDR3 reads CASSLGSTEAFF. The CDR3 nucleotides read TGTGCCAGCAGCTTAGGGTCAACTGAAGCTTTCTTT. This sequence joins TRBV7-9 and TRBJ1-1; no reliable D call. The germline V gene encodes CDR1 SEHNR and CDR2 FQNEAQ (reference sequence). V was trimmed by 1 base and J by 5 bases, leaving 5 bases between them. This CDR3 spans 12 amino acids.